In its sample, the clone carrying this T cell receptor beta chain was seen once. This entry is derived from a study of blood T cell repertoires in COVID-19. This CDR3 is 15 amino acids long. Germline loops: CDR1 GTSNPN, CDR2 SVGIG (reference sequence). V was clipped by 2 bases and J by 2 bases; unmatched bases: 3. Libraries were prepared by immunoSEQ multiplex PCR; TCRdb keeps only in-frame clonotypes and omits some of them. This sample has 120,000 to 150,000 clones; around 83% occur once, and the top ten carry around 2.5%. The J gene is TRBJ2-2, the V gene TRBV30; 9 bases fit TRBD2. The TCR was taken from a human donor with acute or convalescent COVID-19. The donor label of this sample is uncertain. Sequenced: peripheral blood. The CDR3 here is CAWSRTSDNTGELFF. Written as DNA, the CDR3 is TGTGCCTGGAGTAGGACTAGCGATAACACCGGGGAGCTGTTTTTT.